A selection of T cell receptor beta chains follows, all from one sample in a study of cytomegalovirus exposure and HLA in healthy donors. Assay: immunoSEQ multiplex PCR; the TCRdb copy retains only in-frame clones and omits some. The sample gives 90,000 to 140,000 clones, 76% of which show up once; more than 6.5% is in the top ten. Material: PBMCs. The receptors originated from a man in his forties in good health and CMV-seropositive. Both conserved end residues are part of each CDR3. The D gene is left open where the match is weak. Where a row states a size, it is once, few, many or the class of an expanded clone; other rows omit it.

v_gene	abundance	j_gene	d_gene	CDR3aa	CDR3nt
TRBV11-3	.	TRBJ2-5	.	CASSSSRGGVAQETQYF	TGTGCCAGCAGCTCCTCCAGAGGGGGGGTGGCCCAAGAGACCCAGTACTTC
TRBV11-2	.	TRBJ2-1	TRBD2	CASSLGLARNEQFF	TGTGCCAGCAGCTTAGGACTAGCGCGCAATGAGCAGTTCTTC
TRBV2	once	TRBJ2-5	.	CASSDRQGGGETQYF	TGTGCCAGCAGTGATAGGCAGGGGGGAGGAGAGACCCAGTACTTC
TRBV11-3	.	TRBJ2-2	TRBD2	CASSPPSGINTGELFF	TGTGCCAGCAGCCCACCGAGCGGGATTAACACCGGGGAGCTGTTTTTT
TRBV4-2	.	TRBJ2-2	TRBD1	CASSQKGGAVPGELFF	TGTGCCAGCAGCCAAAAAGGGGGCGCGGTTCCCGGGGAGCTGTTTTTT
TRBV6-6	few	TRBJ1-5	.	CASRTRGSRQPQHF	TGTGCCAGCAGAACAAGGGGGTCGCGTCAGCCCCAGCATTTT
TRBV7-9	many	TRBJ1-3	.	CASSFAVSGNSGNTIYF	TGTGCCAGCAGCTTCGCTGTATCGGGAAACTCTGGAAACACCATATATTTT
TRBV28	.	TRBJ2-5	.	CASSLIGAEETQYF	TGTGCCAGCAGCCTGATTGGCGCGGAGGAGACCCAGTACTTC
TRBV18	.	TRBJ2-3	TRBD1	CASSPVDRADTQYF	TGTGCCAGCTCACCTGTGGACAGGGCAGATACGCAGTATTTT
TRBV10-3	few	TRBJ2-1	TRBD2	CAISIAGDLGEQFF	TGTGCCATCAGTATAGCGGGAGACCTTGGTGAGCAGTTCTTC
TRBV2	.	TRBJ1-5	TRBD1	CASTPQGSNQPQHF	TGTGCCAGCACCCCACAGGGGTCAAATCAGCCCCAGCATTTT
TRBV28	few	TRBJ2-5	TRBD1	CASSGDRGRETQYF	TGTGCCAGCAGTGGGGACAGGGGTCGAGAGACCCAGTACTTC
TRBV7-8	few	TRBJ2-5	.	CASSPRDPHWETQYF	TGTGCCAGCAGCCCGCGGGACCCCCACTGGGAGACCCAGTACTTC
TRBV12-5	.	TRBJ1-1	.	CASGKTVTEAFF	TGTGCTAGTGGTAAGACAGTAACTGAAGCTTTCTTT
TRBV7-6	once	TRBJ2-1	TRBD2	CASSKGASGNEQFF	TGTGCCAGCAGCAAAGGAGCTAGCGGGAATGAGCAGTTCTTC
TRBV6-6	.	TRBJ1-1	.	CASTGSTGTEAFF	TGTGCCAGCACAGGGTCGACGGGCACTGAAGCTTTCTTT
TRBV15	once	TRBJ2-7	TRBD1	CATSREDRGLSKQYF	TGTGCCACCAGCAGAGAGGACAGGGGGCTATCGAAGCAGTACTTC
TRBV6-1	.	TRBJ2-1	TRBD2	CASSGRLAGGYNEQFF	TGTGCCAGCAGTGGAAGACTAGCGGGGGGATACAATGAGCAGTTCTTC
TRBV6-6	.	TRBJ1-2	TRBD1	CASSGAGGRGYTF	TGTGCCAGCAGCGGGGCAGGGGGACGTGGCTACACCTTC
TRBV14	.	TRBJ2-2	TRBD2	CASSPVPGRGDTGELFF	TGTGCCAGCAGCCCCGTCCCGGGACGGGGGGACACCGGGGAGCTGTTTTTT
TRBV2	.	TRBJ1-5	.	CASSEEQDQPQHF	TGTGCCAGCAGTGAAGAGCAGGATCAGCCCCAGCATTTT
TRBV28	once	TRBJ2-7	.	CASSRAYEQYF	TGTGCCAGCAGCCGCGCATACGAGCAGTACTTC
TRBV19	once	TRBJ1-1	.	CASSIRGAGNTEAFF	TGTGCCAGTAGTATAAGGGGTGCAGGGAACACTGAAGCTTTCTTT
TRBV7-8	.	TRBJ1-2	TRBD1	CASSPTGVSYGYTF	TGTGCCAGCAGTCCGACAGGGGTGAGCTATGGCTACACCTTC
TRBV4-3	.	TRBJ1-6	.	CASSQDLWAAGGSPLHF	TGCGCCAGCAGCCAAGACCTTTGGGCAGCCGGGGGATCACCCCTCCACTTT
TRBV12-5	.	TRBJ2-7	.	CASGLKLSEQYF	TGTGCTAGTGGTTTGAAGCTGAGCGAGCAGTACTTC
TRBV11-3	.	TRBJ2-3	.	CASSSTLSVSTDTQYF	TGTGCCAGCAGCTCCACCTTATCAGTTAGCACAGATACGCAGTATTTT
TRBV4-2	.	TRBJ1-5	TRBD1	CASSQDWRQGGQPQHF	TGTGCCAGCAGCCAAGATTGGAGGCAGGGGGGTCAGCCCCAGCATTTT
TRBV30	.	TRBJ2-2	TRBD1	CAWKDNRGLTNTGELFF	TGTGCCTGGAAAGATAACAGGGGGCTTACGAACACCGGGGAGCTGTTTTTT
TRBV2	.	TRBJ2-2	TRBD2	CASAGTSGGYTGELFF	TGTGCCAGCGCCGGGACTAGCGGGGGGTACACCGGGGAGCTGTTTTTT
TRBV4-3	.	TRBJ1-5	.	CASSQDLGGSQHF	TGCGCCAGCAGCCAAGATTTGGGGGGAAGCCAGCATTTT
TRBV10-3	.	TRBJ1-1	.	CAIGFKAEAFF	TGTGCCATCGGCTTTAAAGCTGAAGCTTTCTTT
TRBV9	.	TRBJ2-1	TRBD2	CASSGSGGNYNEQFF	TGTGCCAGCAGCGGGAGCGGGGGGAACTACAATGAGCAGTTCTTC
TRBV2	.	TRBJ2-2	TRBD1	CASMTGTGGTGELFF	TGTGCCAGCATGACCGGGACAGGGGGCACCGGGGAGCTGTTTTTT
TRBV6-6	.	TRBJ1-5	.	CALGGGQPQHF	TGTGCCTTAGGGGGGGGGCAGCCCCAGCATTTT
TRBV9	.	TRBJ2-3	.	CASSTRLSTDTQYF	TGTGCCAGCAGCACCCGTCTAAGCACAGATACGCAGTATTTT
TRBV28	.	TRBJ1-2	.	CASRLDSKGYTF	TGTGCCAGCAGACTGGACAGTAAGGGCTACACCTTC
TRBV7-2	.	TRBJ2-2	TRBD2	CASSAGLAGAFGGELFF	TGTGCCAGCAGCGCCGGACTAGCGGGGGCCTTCGGCGGGGAGCTGTTTTTT
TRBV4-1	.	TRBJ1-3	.	CASSRNPSENSGNTIYF	TGCGCCAGCAGCCGCAATCCCAGCGAGAACTCTGGAAACACCATATATTTT
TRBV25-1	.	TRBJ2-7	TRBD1	CASRDRVSEQYF	TGTGCCAGCCGGGACAGGGTCTCCGAGCAGTACTTC
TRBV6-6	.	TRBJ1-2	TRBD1	CASNGGQLTNYGYTF	TGTGCCAGCAATGGGGGACAGCTCACTAACTATGGCTACACCTTC
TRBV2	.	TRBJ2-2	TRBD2	CASSPQLLAGGAGELFF	TGTGCCAGCAGTCCTCAATTACTAGCGGGGGGAGCCGGGGAGCTGTTTTTT
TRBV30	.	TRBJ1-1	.	CAWSAQTNTEAFF	TGTGCCTGGAGTGCACAGACGAACACTGAAGCTTTCTTT
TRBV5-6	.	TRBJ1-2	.	CASSLAGGARGYTF	TGTGCCAGCAGCTTGGCTGGGGGGGCTAGAGGCTACACCTTC
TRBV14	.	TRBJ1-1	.	CASSLRSAEAFF	TGTGCCAGCAGCCTTCGTTCGGCTGAAGCTTTCTTT
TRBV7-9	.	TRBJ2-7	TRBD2	CASARLAGGEQYF	TGTGCCAGCGCCCGACTAGCCGGGGGCGAGCAGTACTTC
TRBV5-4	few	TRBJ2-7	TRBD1	CASSLSGTGSSYEQYF	TGTGCCAGCAGCCTATCCGGGACAGGGAGTTCTTACGAGCAGTACTTC
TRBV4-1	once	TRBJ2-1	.	CASSPLVSSYNEQFF	TGCGCCAGCAGTCCTCTAGTGAGCTCCTACAATGAGCAGTTCTTC
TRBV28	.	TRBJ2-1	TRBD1	CASSLGTGDYNEQFF	TGTGCCAGCAGCTTGGGGACAGGGGATTACAATGAGCAGTTCTTC
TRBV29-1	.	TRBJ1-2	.	CSVLRGIGGDGYTF	TGCAGCGTTTTGCGGGGCATAGGGGGGGATGGCTACACCTTC